This is a list of T cell receptor beta chains from one sample in a study of T cells in Graves' hyperthyroidism and ophthalmopathy. One entry per CDR3 protein, called by TCRdb with MiXCR from the multiplex PCR reads. This table has 610,000 or so distinct CDR3 sequences, just over 45% appearing once. Source material: peripheral blood or thyroid tissue (not recorded which). The receptor set was obtained from a woman under 30 with Graves' hyperthyroidism. The conserved cysteine and the conserved F or W are not part of the CDR3 here. D genes are given only for firm matches.

cdr3_length	d_call	v_call	j_call	cdr3_aa
14	TRBD2	TRBV7-8	TRBJ2-5	ASSLATSLGGETQY
14	-	TRBV7-9	TRBJ1-4	ASSPRPGTKREKLF
13	TRBD1	TRBV6-2/TRBV6-3	TRBJ2-7	ASSLTGTGPYEQY
15	TRBD2	TRBV10-2	TRBJ2-3	ASTKGTSGTRADTQY
11	-	TRBV11-2	TRBJ1-5	ASSLSSNQPQH
13	TRBD2	TRBV20-1	TRBJ2-5	SAETPSGDQETQY
14	-	TRBV11-2	TRBJ2-7	ASSSGGSGFSYEQY
13	-	TRBV4-3	TRBJ2-6	ASSAFNSGANVLT
13	-	TRBV3-1	TRBJ2-7	ASSQDRGLFYEQY
11	TRBD1	TRBV10-3	TRBJ2-7	ATTGTGRHEQY
10	-	TRBV2	TRBJ1-1	ASCRAVGWAF
12	TRBD1	TRBV28	TRBJ2-7	ASSLDREDHEQY
13	TRBD1	TRBV5-6	TRBJ1-2	ASSFGTGLAYGYT
12	-	TRBV2	TRBJ2-7	ASSSGVSWDEQY
12	-	TRBV6-1	TRBJ1-2	ASSEREVLPGYT
11	TRBD1	TRBV18	TRBJ2-7	ASSLRTGDEQY
13	TRBD1	TRBV5-4	TRBJ2-5	ASTRPGGVVQTQY
12	-	TRBV9	TRBJ1-6	ASSVGGARSPLH
12	-	TRBV5-1	TRBJ2-7	ASSWEVSSYEQY
11	-	TRBV11-1	TRBJ2-7	ASSGGSDHEQY
18	TRBD2	TRBV6-2/TRBV6-3	TRBJ2-7	ASSYGLGTSGRLPSYEQY
13	TRBD2	TRBV9	TRBJ2-7	ASSVASGSFYEQY
12	-	TRBV2	TRBJ2-2	ATSGRANTGELF
10	-	TRBV29-1	TRBJ1-1	SVFRDSTEAF
12	TRBD1	TRBV24-1	TRBJ1-1	ASSGQEKNTEAF
15	TRBD2	TRBV2	TRBJ2-7	ASLGPGLAGLSYEQY
11	-	TRBV7-6	TRBJ2-7	ASSLRGPGEQY
14	-	TRBV5-8	TRBJ1-4	ASSLNSRRGNEKLF